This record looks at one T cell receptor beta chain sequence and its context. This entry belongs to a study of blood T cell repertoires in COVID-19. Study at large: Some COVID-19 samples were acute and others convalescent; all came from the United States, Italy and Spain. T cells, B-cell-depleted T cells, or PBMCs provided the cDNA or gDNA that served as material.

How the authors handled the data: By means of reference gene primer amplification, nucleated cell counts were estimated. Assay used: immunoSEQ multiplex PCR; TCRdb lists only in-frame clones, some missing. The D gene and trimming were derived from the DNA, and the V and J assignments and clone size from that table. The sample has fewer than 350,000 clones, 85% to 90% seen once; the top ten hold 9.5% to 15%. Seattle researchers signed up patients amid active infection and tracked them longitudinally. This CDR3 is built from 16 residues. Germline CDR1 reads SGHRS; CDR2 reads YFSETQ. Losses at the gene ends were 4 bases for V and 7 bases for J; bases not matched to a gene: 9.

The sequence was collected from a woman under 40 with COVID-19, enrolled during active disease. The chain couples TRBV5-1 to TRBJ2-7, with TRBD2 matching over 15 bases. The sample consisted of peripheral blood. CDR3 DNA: TGCGCCAGCAGCGCGGGACTAGCGGGGGGCTTAGGGGAGCAGTACTTC. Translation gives CASSAGLAGGLGEQYF.